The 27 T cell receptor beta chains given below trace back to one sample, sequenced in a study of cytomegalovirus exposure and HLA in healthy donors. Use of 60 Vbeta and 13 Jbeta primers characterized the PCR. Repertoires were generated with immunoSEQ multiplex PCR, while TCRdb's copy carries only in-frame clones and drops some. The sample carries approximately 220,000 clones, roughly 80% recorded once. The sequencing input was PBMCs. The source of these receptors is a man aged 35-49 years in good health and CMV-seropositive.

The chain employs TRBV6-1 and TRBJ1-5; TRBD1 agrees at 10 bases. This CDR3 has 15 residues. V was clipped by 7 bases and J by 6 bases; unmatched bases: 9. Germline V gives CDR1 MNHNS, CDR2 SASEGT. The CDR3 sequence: CASTQTGGGGQPQHF. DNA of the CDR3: TGTGCCAGCACCCAGACAGGGGGCGGGGGTCAGCCCCAGCATTTT.

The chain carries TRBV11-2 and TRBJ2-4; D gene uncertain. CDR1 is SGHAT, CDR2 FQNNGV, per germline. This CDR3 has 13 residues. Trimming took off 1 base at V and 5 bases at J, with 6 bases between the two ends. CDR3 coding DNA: TGTGCCAGCAGCTTAGGTATAGAAAACATTCAGTACTTC. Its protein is CASSLGIENIQYF.

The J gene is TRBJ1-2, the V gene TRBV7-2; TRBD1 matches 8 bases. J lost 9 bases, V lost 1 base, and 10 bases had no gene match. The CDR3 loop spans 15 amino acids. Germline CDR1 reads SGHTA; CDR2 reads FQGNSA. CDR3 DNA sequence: TGTGCCAGCAGCTTAGGCCCCCAGACAGGGGACAGCTACACCTTC. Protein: CASSLGPQTGDSYTF.

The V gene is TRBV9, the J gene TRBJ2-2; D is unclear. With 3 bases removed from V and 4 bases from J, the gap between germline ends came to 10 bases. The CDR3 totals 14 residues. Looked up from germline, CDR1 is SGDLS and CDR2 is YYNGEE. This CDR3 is CASSGGVFTGELFF. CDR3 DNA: TGTGCCAGCAGCGGTGGAGTATTCACCGGGGAGCTGTTTTTT.

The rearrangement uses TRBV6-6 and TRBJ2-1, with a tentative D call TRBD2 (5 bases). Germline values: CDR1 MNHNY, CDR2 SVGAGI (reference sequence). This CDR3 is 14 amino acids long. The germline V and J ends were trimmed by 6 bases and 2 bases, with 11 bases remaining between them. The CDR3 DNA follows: TGTGCCAGCAGGACCGGAGGCGCCTACAATGAGCAGTTCTTC. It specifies CASRTGGAYNEQFF.

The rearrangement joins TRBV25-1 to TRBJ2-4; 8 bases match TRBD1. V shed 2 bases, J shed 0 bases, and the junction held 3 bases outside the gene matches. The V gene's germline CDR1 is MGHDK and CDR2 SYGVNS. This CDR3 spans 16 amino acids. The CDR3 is CASSEQGALAKNIQYF. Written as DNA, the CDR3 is TGTGCCAGCAGTGAACAGGGGGCGTTAGCCAAAAACATTCAGTACTTC.

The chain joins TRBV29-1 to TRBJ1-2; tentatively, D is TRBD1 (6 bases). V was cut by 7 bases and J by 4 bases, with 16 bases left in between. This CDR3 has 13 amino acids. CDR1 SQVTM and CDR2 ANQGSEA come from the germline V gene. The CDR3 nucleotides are TGCAGCGCCGACTCTCGGACAGCCTATGGCTACACCTTC. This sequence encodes CSADSRTAYGYTF. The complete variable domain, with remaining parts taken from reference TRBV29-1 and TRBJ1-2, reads SAVISQKPSRDICQRGTSLTIQCQVDSQVTMMFWYRQQPGQSLTLIATANQGSEATYESGFVIDKFPISRPNLTFSTLTVSNMSPEDSSIYLCSADSRTAYGYTFGSGTRLTVV.

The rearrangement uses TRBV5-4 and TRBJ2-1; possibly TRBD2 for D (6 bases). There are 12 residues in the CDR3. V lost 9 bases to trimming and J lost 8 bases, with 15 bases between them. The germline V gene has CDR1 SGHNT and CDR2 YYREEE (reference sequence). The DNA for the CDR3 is TGTGCCACCAAACGGGGGACGGATGAGCAGTTCTTC. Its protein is CATKRGTDEQFF.

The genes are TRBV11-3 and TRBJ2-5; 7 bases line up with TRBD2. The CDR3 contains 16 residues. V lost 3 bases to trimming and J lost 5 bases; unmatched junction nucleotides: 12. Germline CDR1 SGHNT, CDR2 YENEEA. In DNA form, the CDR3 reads TGTGCCAGCAGCTTTCCCCAGCGGGGACGCATGGAGACCCAGTACTTC. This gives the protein CASSFPQRGRMETQYF.

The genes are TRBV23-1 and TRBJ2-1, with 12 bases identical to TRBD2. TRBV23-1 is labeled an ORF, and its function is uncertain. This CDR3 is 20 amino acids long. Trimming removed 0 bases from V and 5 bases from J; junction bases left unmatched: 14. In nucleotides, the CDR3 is TGCGCCAGCAGTCAATCCGCTAGCGGGAGGGCCGGGGTGGAGGACAATGAGCAGTTCTTC. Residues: CASSQSASGRAGVEDNEQFF.

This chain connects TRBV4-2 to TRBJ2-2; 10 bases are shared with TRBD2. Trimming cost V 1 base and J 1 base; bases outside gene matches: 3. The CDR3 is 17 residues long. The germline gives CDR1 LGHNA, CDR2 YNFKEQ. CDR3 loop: CASSQAGLAVNTGELFF. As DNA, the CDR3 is TGTGCCAGCAGCCAAGCTGGACTAGCGGTGAACACCGGGGAGCTGTTTTTT.

CDR3 bases: TGCGCCAGCAGCTTGAGGACAGGGACCTTTTCCATTTCTAGCGGGAGTGCAGATACGCAGTATTTT. Amino acids: CASSLRTGTFSISSGSADTQYF. The chain combines TRBV5-1 with TRBJ2-3; 10 nucleotides align to TRBD2. Per the germline V gene, CDR1 is SGHRS and CDR2 is YFSETQ. The J segment lost 4 bases and the V segment lost 1 base, leaving 24 bases of the junction unmatched. CDR3 length: 22 residues.

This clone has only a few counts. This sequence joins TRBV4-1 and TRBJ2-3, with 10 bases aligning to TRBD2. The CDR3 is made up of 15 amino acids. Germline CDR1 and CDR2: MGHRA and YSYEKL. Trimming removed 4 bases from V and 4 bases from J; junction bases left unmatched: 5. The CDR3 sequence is CASSLVAGGADTQYF. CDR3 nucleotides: TGCGCCAGCAGCCTCGTAGCGGGAGGAGCAGATACGCAGTATTTT.

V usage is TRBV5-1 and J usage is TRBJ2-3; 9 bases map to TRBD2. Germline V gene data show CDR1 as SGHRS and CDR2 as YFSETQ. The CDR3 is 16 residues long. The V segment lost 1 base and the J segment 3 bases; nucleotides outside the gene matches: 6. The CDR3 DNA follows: TGCGCCAGCAGCTTGATCGCGGGAGGGATGACAGATACGCAGTATTTT. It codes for CASSLIAGGMTDTQYF.

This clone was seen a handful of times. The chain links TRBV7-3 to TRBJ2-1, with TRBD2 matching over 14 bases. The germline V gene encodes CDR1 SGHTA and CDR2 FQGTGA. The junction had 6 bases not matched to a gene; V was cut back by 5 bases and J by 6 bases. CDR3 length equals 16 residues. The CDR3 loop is CASSARLAGGLNEQFF. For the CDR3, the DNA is TGTGCCAGCAGCGCCCGACTAGCGGGAGGGCTCAATGAGCAGTTCTTC.

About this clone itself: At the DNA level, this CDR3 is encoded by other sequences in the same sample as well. The CDR3 reads CASSPGQGNTDTQYF. CDR3 nucleotides: TGTGCCAGCTCACCCGGACAGGGAAACACAGATACGCAGTATTTT. This rearrangement joins TRBV18 to TRBJ2-3; 8 bases match TRBD1. This CDR3 region has 15 residues. V shed 3 bases and J 2 bases; nucleotides not matched to a gene: 4. The germline gives CDR1 KGHSH, CDR2 LQKENI.

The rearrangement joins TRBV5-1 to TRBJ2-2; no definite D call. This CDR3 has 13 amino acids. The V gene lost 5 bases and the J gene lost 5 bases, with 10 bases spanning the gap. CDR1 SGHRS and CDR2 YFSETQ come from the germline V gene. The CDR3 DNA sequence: TGCGCCAGCAGGGCGGAATGGACCGGGGAGCTGTTTTTT. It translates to CASRAEWTGELFF. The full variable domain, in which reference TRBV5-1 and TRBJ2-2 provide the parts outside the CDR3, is KAGVTQTPRYLIKTRGQQVTLSCSPISGHRSVSWYQQTPGQGLQFLFEYFSETQRNKGNFPGRFSGRQFSNSRSEMNVSTLELGDSALYLCASRAEWTGELFFGEGSRLTVL.

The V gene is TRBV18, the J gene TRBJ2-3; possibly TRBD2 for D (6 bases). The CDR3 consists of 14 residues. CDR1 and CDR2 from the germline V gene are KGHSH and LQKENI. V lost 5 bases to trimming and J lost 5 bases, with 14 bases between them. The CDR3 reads CASSKGLPGDTQYF. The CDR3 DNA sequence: TGTGCCAGCTCAAAGGGACTGCCGGGAGATACGCAGTATTTT.

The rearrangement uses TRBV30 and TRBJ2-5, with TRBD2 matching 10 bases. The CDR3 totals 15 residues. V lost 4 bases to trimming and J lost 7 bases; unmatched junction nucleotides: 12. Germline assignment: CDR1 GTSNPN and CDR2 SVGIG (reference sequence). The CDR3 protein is CAWIPGGLARGTQYF. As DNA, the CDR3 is TGTGCCTGGATTCCCGGGGGACTAGCGAGGGGGACCCAGTACTTC. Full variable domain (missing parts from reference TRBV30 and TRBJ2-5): SQTIHQWPATLVQPVGSPLSLECTVEGTSNPNLYWYRQAAGRGLQLLFYSVGIGQISSEVPQNLSASRPQDRQFILSSKKLLLSDSGFYLCAWIPGGLARGTQYFGPGTRLLVL.

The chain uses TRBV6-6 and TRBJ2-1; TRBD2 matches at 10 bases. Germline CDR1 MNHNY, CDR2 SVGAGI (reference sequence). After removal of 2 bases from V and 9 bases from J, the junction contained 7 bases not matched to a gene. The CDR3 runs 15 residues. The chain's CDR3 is CASSYRAGGPFEQFF. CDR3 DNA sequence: TGTGCCAGCAGTTACCGAGCGGGAGGGCCCTTTGAGCAGTTCTTC.

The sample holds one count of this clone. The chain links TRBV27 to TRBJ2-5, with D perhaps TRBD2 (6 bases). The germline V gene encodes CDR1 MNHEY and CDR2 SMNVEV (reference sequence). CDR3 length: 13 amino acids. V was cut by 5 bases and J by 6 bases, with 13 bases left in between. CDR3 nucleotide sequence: TGTGCCAGCAGTCCGGGGGAATCAAAGACCCAGTACTTC. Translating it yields CASSPGESKTQYF.

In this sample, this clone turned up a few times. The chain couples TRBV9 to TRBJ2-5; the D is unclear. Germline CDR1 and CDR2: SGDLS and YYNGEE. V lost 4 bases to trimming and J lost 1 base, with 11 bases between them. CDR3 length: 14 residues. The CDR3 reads CASSRAVVQETQYF. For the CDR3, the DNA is TGTGCCAGCAGCCGTGCGGTAGTCCAAGAGACCCAGTACTTC.

The CDR3 reads CASSPTGFAEAFF. The DNA of the CDR3 is TGTGCCAGCAGTCCGACAGGCTTCGCTGAAGCTTTCTTT. V is TRBV6-5 and J is TRBJ1-1, with TRBD1 as a possible D gene (6 bases). The germline gives CDR1 MNHEY, CDR2 SVGAGI. The CDR3 is made up of 13 amino acids. Trimming took off 5 bases at V and 6 bases at J, with 13 bases between the two ends.

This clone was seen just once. CDR3 DNA sequence: TGCGCCAGCAGCCCGACTACTGGACAGCTCAATCAGCCCCAGCATTTT. Translation: CASSPTTGQLNQPQHF. This sequence joins TRBV5-1 and TRBJ1-5; the D gene is possibly TRBD1 (6 bases). Germline V CDR1 and CDR2: SGHRS, YFSETQ. This CDR3 comprises 16 residues. The V gene lost 4 bases and the J gene lost 3 bases, with 17 bases spanning the gap.

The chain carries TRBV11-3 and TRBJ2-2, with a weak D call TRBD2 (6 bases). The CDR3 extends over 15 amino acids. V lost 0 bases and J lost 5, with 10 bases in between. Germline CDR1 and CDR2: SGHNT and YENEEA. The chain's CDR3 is CASSLDGRWTGELFF. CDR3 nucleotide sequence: TGTGCCAGCAGCTTAGACGGGAGATGGACCGGGGAGCTGTTTTTT.

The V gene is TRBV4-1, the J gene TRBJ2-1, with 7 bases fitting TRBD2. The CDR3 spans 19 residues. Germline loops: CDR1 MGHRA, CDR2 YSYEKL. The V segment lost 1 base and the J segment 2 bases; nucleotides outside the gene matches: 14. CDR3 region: CASSQALGFRLAAYNEQFF. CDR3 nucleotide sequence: TGCGCCAGCAGCCAAGCCCTCGGTTTCAGGCTAGCGGCCTACAATGAGCAGTTCTTC.

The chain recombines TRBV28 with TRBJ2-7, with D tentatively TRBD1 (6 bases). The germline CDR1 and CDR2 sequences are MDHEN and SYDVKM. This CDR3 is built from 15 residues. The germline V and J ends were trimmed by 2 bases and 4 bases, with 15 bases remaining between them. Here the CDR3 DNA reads TGTGCCAGCAGTTTAAGACGGACAGCCAGATACGAGCAGTACGTC. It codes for CASSLRRTARYEQYV.